This T cell receptor beta chain was captured by sequencing in a study of blood T cell repertoires in COVID-19. Study details: Donors in the United States, Italy and Spain gave samples during acute or convalescent COVID-19. T cells, B-cell-depleted T cells, or PBMCs supplied cDNA or gDNA.

Some clones are missing from TCRdb's copy, which holds only in-frame ones; the method was immunoSEQ multiplex PCR. This sample has approximately 440,000 clones; around 91% occur once, and the top ten carry 0.6%. From germline, CDR1 is SNHLY and CDR2 FYNNEI. V lost 6 bases to trimming and J lost 5 bases; unmatched junction nucleotides: 9. There are 14 residues in the CDR3. The sequenced sample consisted of PBMCs or T cells enriched from blood (not recorded which). The chain is built from TRBV2 and TRBJ1-1; TRBD1 aligns across 7 bases. This TCR derives from a man younger than 30 who had recovered from COVID-19. The DNA for the CDR3 is TGTGCCAGCAGGGACAGGTGGATTGGGACTGAAGCTTTCTTT. Protein sequence: CASRDRWIGTEAFF.